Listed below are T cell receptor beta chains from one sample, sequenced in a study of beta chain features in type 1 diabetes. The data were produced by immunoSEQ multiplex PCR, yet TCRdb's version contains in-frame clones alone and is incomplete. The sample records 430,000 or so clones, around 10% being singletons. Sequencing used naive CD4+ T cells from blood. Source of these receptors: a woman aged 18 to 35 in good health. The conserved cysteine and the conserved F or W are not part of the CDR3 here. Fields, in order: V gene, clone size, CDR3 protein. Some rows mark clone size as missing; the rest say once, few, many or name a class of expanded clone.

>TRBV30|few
AWSVRGGWEQPQH
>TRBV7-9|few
ASSGYNEQF
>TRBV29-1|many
SVDRDVVFNEQF
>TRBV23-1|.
ASSQSAGAGTNEKLF
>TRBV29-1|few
SVNNFEKLF
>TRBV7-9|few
ASSLWTEAF
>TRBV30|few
AVPGPSTDTQY
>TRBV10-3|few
AISEQTYRAAGYT
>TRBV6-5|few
ASSSGQTAKNIQY
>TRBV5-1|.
ASSSGPQETQY
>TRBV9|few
ASSVMGQQQETQY
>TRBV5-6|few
ASSFPRDTIY
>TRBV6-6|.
ASRDQATSTDTQY
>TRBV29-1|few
SYHGGYSYNEQF
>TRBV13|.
ASSLRRGREKLF